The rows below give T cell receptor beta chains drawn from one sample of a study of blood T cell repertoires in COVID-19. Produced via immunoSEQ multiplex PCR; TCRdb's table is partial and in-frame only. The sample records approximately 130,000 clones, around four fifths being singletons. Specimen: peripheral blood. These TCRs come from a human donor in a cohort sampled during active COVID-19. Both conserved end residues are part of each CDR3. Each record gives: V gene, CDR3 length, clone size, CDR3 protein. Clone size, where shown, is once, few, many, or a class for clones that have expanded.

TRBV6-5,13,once,CATGQGYDYGYTF
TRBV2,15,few,CASSERQGVRNEQYF
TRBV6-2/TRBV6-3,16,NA,CASSKYSSGSWETQYF
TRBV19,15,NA,CASSTTDSYPYEQYF
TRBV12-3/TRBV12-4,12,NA,CASSHRGSPLHF
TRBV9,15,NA,CASSPNHGTSNEQFF
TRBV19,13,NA,CASSIGTRGEQYF
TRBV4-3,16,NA,CASSPSDRENGDTQYF
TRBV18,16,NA,CASSVGTGGTNQPQHF
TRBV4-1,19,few,CASSQVWAAGRTINTEAFF
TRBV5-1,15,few,CASSSQTGGNEKLFF
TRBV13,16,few,CASSLGTGGDTGELFF
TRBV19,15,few,CASSIGQGPYNEQFF
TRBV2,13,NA,CASSERSAHEQFF
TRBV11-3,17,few,CASSLEKGFLAGETQYF
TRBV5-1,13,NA,CASSWEHQETQYF
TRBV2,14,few,CASMSGQGGETQYF
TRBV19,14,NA,CASSTELGTGELFF
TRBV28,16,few,CASSFHRDRVNQKLFF
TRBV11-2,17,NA,CASSLTGTSVVGEKLFF
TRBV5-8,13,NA,CASSVDRGSEQFF
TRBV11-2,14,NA,CASSFNRVSGELFF
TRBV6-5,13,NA,CASSKGLYNEQFF
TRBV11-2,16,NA,CASSLLLGSSTGELFF
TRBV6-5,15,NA,CASSPSQGRGSPLHF
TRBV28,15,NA,CASSTLGLEADTQYF
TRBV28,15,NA,CASKGPSGPTDTQYF
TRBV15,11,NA,CLPQYTDTQYF
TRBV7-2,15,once,CASSFAYPPTDTQYF
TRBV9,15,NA,CASSVEATGGHEQYF
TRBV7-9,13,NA,CASSLGQRYGYTF
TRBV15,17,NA,CATSFGTSGSINNEQFF
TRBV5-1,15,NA,CASSVGDYLQETQYF
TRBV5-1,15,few,CASSLGQGANTEAFF
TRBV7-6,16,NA,CASSFGQGASNEKLFF
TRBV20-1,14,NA,CSASSRRGYNEQFF
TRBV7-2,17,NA,CASSLAGGGLGDTEAFF
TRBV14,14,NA,CASSPLYRVAEAFF
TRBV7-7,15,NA,CASSPGTTWGNEQFF
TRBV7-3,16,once,CASSFLQTETRETQYF
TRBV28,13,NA,CASSLTRQFGQYF
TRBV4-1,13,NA,CASRGGGRNEQFF
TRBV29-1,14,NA,CSVEPKAGQETQYF
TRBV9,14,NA,CASSVGAHSNEQFF
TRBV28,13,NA,CASSPGGVQPQHF
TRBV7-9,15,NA,CASSLGGLRNTEAFF
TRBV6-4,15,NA,CASSDPGQGNTEAFF
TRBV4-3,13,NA,CASSQDTRGTQYF
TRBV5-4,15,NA,CASSLTTGGPYGYTF
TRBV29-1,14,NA,CSVDEGRGLGELFF
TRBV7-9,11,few,CASTDTGTQHF
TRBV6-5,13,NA,CASSYSPLTEAFF
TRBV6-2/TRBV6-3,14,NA,CASSYTTRSDTQYF
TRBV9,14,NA,CASSVGHLGNTIYF
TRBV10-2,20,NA,CASSDPLASGGVGNYNEQFF
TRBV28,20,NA,CASSLKGQGDSIRRSYEQYF
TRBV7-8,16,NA,CASSPGASRSNQPQHF
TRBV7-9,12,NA,CASSLGLETQYF
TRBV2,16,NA,CASSMTMSGSRDTQYF
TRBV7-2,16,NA,CASSLRQTNSYNEQFF